One sample yielded the 31 T cell receptor beta chains listed below, sequenced in a study of cytomegalovirus exposure and HLA in healthy donors. The PCR contained 60 Vbeta and 13 Jbeta primers. Sequencing used immunoSEQ multiplex PCR; TCRdb keeps in-frame clones, though not all of them. The sample lists over 100,000 clones, 60% to 85% seen once, with 2.5% to 3.5% in the top ten. Sequencing was performed on PBMCs. These receptors came from a woman in her thirties in good health and CMV-seropositive.

V gene TRBV27 combines with J gene TRBJ1-1; D is ambiguous. V dropped 6 bases and J dropped 7 bases, with 12 bases sitting between them. Germline V gene data show CDR1 as MNHEY and CDR2 as SMNVEV (reference sequence). The CDR3 sequence is 12 residues long. CDR3 nucleotides: TGTGCCAGCAGACGCCGGGTTGATGAAGCTTTCTTT. This codes for CASRRRVDEAFF.

Comment on this clone: The sample holds other DNA sequences that translate to the same CDR3. The V call is TRBV19, the J call TRBJ2-5, with D possibly being TRBD2 (5 bases). This CDR3 is 12 amino acids long. Germline V gene data show CDR1 as LNHDA and CDR2 as SQIVND (reference sequence). Trimming took off 5 bases at V and 4 bases at J, with 8 bases between the two ends. The CDR3 nucleotides read TGTGCCAGTAGTGGAGGAGGAGAGACCCAGTACTTC. This encodes CASSGGGETQYF.

A few counts support this clone. The chain employs TRBV6-1 and TRBJ2-7; no firm D call. The CDR3 spans 13 residues. Germline loops: CDR1 MNHNS, CDR2 SASEGT. The V gene lost 0 bases and the J gene lost 12 bases, with 15 bases spanning the gap. The DNA for the CDR3 is TGTGCCAGCAGTGAAGCTGGAGACCCCCGTTCGTACTTC. Its protein product is CASSEAGDPRSYF.

The V call is TRBV7-9, the J call TRBJ1-6; unclear D gene. The V end lost 0 bases, the J end lost 0 bases, and 6 bases lay between the germline ends. There are 16 residues in the CDR3. Germline values: CDR1 SEHNR, CDR2 FQNEAQ (reference sequence). CDR3 protein: CASSLAFSSYNSPLHF. The DNA for the CDR3 is TGTGCCAGCAGCTTAGCCTTTAGCTCCTATAATTCACCCCTCCACTTT.

The V and J genes are TRBV18 and TRBJ1-2, with no clear D. Germline-derived CDR1 and CDR2 are KGHSH and LQKENI. The CDR3 is 15 amino acids. Trimming left V 3 bases short and J 4 bases short, with 15 bases between. The CDR3 coding sequence is TGTGCCAGCTCACCTGACGGAACCTCGGGCTATGGCTACACCTTC. It encodes CASSPDGTSGYGYTF.

The chain's CDR3 is CSVGHGGGEKLFF. CDR3 DNA sequence: TGCAGCGTTGGGCATGGGGGGGGTGAAAAACTGTTTTTT. This chain links TRBV29-1 with TRBJ1-4; D possibly corresponds to TRBD1 (5 bases). Germline-derived CDR1 and CDR2 are SQVTM and ANQGSEA. The length of the CDR3 is 13 residues. With 4 bases removed from V and 7 bases from J, the gap between germline ends came to 13 bases.

As DNA, the CDR3 is TGTGCCAGCAGTGAAGCAACCAGGGATCAGGGGGGGCAGTACTTC. Its translation: CASSEATRDQGGQYF. The chain uses TRBV2 and TRBJ2-7; perhaps TRBD1 as D (7 bases). The germline gives CDR1 SNHLY, CDR2 FYNNEI. The CDR3 consists of 15 residues. Trimming took off 0 bases at V and 9 bases at J, with 18 bases between the two ends.

The chain recombines TRBV9 with TRBJ1-1, with D maybe TRBD1 (6 bases). V was trimmed by 4 bases and J by 1 base, leaving 11 bases between them. CDR1 is SGDLS and CDR2 is YYNGEE in the germline V gene. The CDR3 contains 14 residues. The DNA of the CDR3 is TGTGCCAGCAGCTCCCGGGACAAGAACACTGAAGCTTTCTTT. Translated: CASSSRDKNTEAFF.

This clone has a handful of counts. V and J are TRBV30 and TRBJ1-2; D gene uncertain. Between the trimmed V and J ends, which lost 2 bases and 5 bases, there was a span of 6 bases. The CDR3 extends over 11 amino acids. CDR1 GTSNPN and CDR2 SVGIG come from the germline V gene (reference sequence). The CDR3 region has the DNA TGTGCCTGGAGTAACGGTTATGGCTACACCTTC. It is translated as CAWSNGYGYTF. The full variable domain, in which reference TRBV30 and TRBJ1-2 provide the parts outside the CDR3, is SQTIHQWPATLVQPVGSPLSLECTVEGTSNPNLYWYRQAAGRGLQLLFYSVGIGQISSEVPQNLSASRPQDRQFILSSKKLLLSDSGFYLCAWSNGYGYTFGSGTRLTVV.

The chain has TRBV7-9 and TRBJ2-1; D call uncertain. This CDR3 region has 11 residues. Trimming pared 5 bases from V and 10 bases from J, leaving 9 bases between. CDR1 and CDR2 (germline): SEHNR, FQNEAQ (reference sequence). The CDR3 sequence is CASSLSREQFF. Here the CDR3 DNA reads TGTGCCAGCAGCCTTAGCCGGGAGCAGTTCTTC.

The CDR3: CASSLHRVSQMQYF. DNA of the CDR3: TGTGCCAGCAGCCTACACCGGGTCTCCCAGATGCAGTATTTT. This chain connects TRBV2 to TRBJ2-3; D gene ambiguous. The germline V and J ends were trimmed by 6 bases and 11 bases, with 21 bases remaining between them. This CDR3 is built from 14 residues. Germline V lookup: CDR1 SNHLY, CDR2 FYNNEI.

The V gene is TRBV7-9, the J gene TRBJ2-2; TRBD1 might be the D (6 bases). CDR1 is SEHNR and CDR2 is FQNEAQ in the germline V gene (reference sequence). There are 13 residues in the CDR3. V was shortened by 10 bases and J by 4 bases, with 13 bases between the two germline ends. The CDR3 DNA reads TGTGCCACACAGGGAGTAGGCACCGGGGAGCTGTTTTTT. Amino acid sequence: CATQGVGTGELFF.

This clone turned up a few times. The V and J genes are TRBV30 and TRBJ2-3, with a tentative D call TRBD2 (7 bases). The V and J ends lost 5 bases and 0 bases respectively, with 12 bases between them. The CDR3 contains 14 residues. CDR1 and CDR2 from the germline V gene are GTSNPN and SVGIG (reference sequence). As DNA, the CDR3 is TGTGCCTGGTCACGGGGGGCTAGCACAGATACGCAGTATTTT. Its translation: CAWSRGASTDTQYF.

There are a few counts of this clone. The chain joins TRBV10-3 to TRBJ2-5; TRBD2 matches 11 bases. The CDR3 contains 12 residues. The V segment lost 10 bases and the J segment 3 bases; nucleotides outside the gene matches: 1. Germline CDR1 is ENHRY and CDR2 is SYGVKD. The CDR3 reads CASSGGEETQYF. CDR3 nucleotide sequence: TGTGCCAGTAGCGGGGGGGAAGAGACCCAGTACTTC.

The chain has TRBV18 and TRBJ2-5; D call uncertain. V was clipped by 3 bases and J by 1 base, with 12 bases between them. CDR1 KGHSH and CDR2 LQKENI come from the germline V gene. The CDR3 is 15 residues long. The DNA of the CDR3 is TGTGCCAGCTCACCTATGGCACAATTCCAAGAGACCCAGTACTTC. This sequence encodes CASSPMAQFQETQYF.

V is TRBV10-3 and J is TRBJ2-7, with D perhaps TRBD2 (6 bases). CDR1 ENHRY and CDR2 SYGVKD come from the germline V gene. This CDR3 spans 15 amino acids. With 7 bases removed from V and 3 bases from J, the gap between germline ends came to 19 bases. The CDR3 protein is CAIKEGELGNYEQYF. Here the CDR3 DNA reads TGTGCCATCAAGGAGGGTGAATTGGGGAACTACGAGCAGTACTTC.

The chain carries TRBV28 and TRBJ1-6; 7 bases line up with TRBD1. This CDR3 has 18 residues. The germline V gene has CDR1 MDHEN and CDR2 SYDVKM. V lost 9 bases and J lost 0; bases outside the gene matches: 14. The CDR3 region is CASQTLGTASSYNSPLHF. As DNA, the CDR3 is TGTGCCAGTCAAACCCTCGGGACAGCAAGCTCCTATAATTCACCCCTCCACTTT.

The chain uses TRBV4-2 and TRBJ1-1, with D perhaps matching TRBD1 (6 bases). V was shortened by 8 bases and J by 4 bases, with 17 bases between the two germline ends. The CDR3 consists of 14 residues. Germline V gives CDR1 LGHNA, CDR2 YNFKEQ. Written as DNA, the CDR3 is TGTGCCAGCTCGGACAGCTGGCGACTCACTGAAGCTTTCTTT. Translation gives CASSDSWRLTEAFF.

The rearrangement uses TRBV12-5 and TRBJ2-1, with TRBD2 matching over 9 bases. Trimming at V came to 6 bases and at J to 2 bases, leaving 8 bases not matched to a gene. The V gene's germline CDR1 is LGHNT and CDR2 FRNRAP. The CDR3 runs to 16 residues. DNA for the CDR3: TGTGCTAGTGGCCTCTTTAGCGGGGGACCCTACAATGAGCAGTTCTTC. It is translated as CASGLFSGGPYNEQFF.

This clone was detected a few times. The rearrangement links TRBV4-1 to TRBJ2-7, with D possibly matching TRBD2 (6 bases). In germline, CDR1 is MGHRA, CDR2 YSYEKL. The CDR3 has 14 residues. Trimming took off 4 bases at V and 3 bases at J, with 13 bases between the two ends. The CDR3 DNA reads TGCGCCAGCAGCCCCGGCGGGGCGGGCTACGAGCAGTACTTC. Translated: CASSPGGAGYEQYF.

J is TRBJ2-7 and V is TRBV4-1; possibly TRBD1 for D (5 bases). Trimming left V 6 bases short and J 5 bases short, with 11 bases between. The V gene's germline CDR1 is MGHRA and CDR2 YSYEKL. The CDR3 spans 12 residues. The CDR3 nucleotides are TGCGCCAGCAGTCCTAGGGGTAACGAGCAGTACTTC. It translates to CASSPRGNEQYF.

The chain recombines TRBV28 with TRBJ2-1; 11 bases agree with TRBD2. The ends lost 5 bases at V and 8 bases at J; junction bases unmatched: 8. The CDR3 is 15 residues long. Germline values: CDR1 MDHEN, CDR2 SYDVKM. CDR3 coding DNA: TGTGCCAGCAGTATAGCGGGGGGGGTTTATCATGAGCAGTTCTTC. It codes for CASSIAGGVYHEQFF.

J is TRBJ2-1 and V is TRBV5-1, with unresolved D. Germline loops: CDR1 SGHRS, CDR2 YFSETQ. V lost 3 bases and J 9 bases, leaving 19 bases between the germline ends. The CDR3 loop spans 15 amino acids. Here the CDR3 reads CASSSGLGDGGEQFF. The CDR3 region has the DNA TGCGCCAGCAGCTCCGGTCTTGGTGATGGCGGTGAGCAGTTCTTC. Filled out from reference TRBV5-1 and TRBJ2-1, the complete variable domain reads KAGVTQTPRYLIKTRGQQVTLSCSPISGHRSVSWYQQTPGQGLQFLFEYFSETQRNKGNFPGRFSGRQFSNSRSEMNVSTLELGDSALYLCASSSGLGDGGEQFFGPGTRLTVL.

V is TRBV29-1 and J is TRBJ2-1; 8 bases are shared with TRBD1. CDR3 length: 15 amino acids. V was pared by 5 bases and J by 9 bases, with 15 bases of the junction left unmatched. CDR1 SQVTM and CDR2 ANQGSEA come from the germline V gene. The CDR3 coding sequence is TGCAGCGTTCGGACAAGACAGGGGCCCTCGGGTGAGCAGTTCTTC. It yields the protein CSVRTRQGPSGEQFF.

This clone was observed a single time. As DNA, the CDR3 is TGTGCCAGCAGTGAGGGTCGGGACACTCCCCAGGAGACCCAGTACTTC. Protein sequence: CASSEGRDTPQETQYF. V usage is TRBV2 and J usage is TRBJ2-5; a weak D match, TRBD1 (6 bases). V gave up 3 bases and J gave up 5 bases, with 19 bases separating them. CDR1 and CDR2 from the germline V gene are SNHLY and FYNNEI. The CDR3 extends over 16 amino acids.

This chain connects TRBV5-1 to TRBJ2-5; D is undetermined. The CDR3 is 16 residues long. Germline-derived CDR1 and CDR2 are SGHRS and YFSETQ. V lost 5 bases and J lost 5, with 22 bases in between. This CDR3 reads CASRDGVRTFQETQYF. The CDR3 DNA reads TGCGCCAGCAGGGATGGAGTCCGTACTTTTCAGGAGACCCAGTACTTC.

The genes are TRBV6-1 and TRBJ1-2; D remains unclear. The CDR3 has 13 residues. Germline CDR1 is MNHNS and CDR2 is SASEGT. V gave up 4 bases and J gave up 1 base, with 7 bases separating them. The CDR3 loop is CASSATVNYGYTF. CDR3 DNA: TGTGCCAGCAGTGCAACGGTTAACTATGGCTACACCTTC.

The rearrangement links TRBV28 to TRBJ2-7; 10 bases fit TRBD1. From germline, CDR1 is MDHEN and CDR2 SYDVKM. Losses at the gene ends were 7 bases for V and 0 bases for J; bases not matched to a gene: 3. This CDR3 comprises 14 residues. The CDR3 nucleotides are TGTGCCAGCATTTGGACAGGGGGCTCCTACGAGCAGTACTTC. As protein: CASIWTGGSYEQYF.

The genes are TRBV7-9 and TRBJ2-1; no firm D call. This CDR3 is 15 amino acids long. V gave up 5 bases and J gave up 8 bases, with 19 bases separating them. Germline CDR1 reads SEHNR; CDR2 reads FQNEAQ (reference sequence). DNA of the CDR3: TGTGCCAGCAGCCCGTCCGCTGTTCAGGTGGATGAGCAGTTCTTC. This sequence encodes CASSPSAVQVDEQFF.

V is TRBV4-1 and J is TRBJ2-7; D ambiguous. The CDR3 is 14 residues long. Germline CDR1 and CDR2: MGHRA and YSYEKL. V lost 1 base and J lost 4, with 11 bases in between. The CDR3 DNA follows: TGCGCCAGCAGCCAAGTCGTTTTGGCTTACGAGCAGTACTTC. It specifies CASSQVVLAYEQYF.

The V and J genes are TRBV6-1 and TRBJ1-2, with D possibly being TRBD1 (6 bases). V lost 5 bases to trimming and J lost 4 bases, with 14 bases between them. Germline V lookup: CDR1 MNHNS, CDR2 SASEGT. The CDR3 sequence is 14 residues long. CDR3 loop: CASSPHRQVYGYTF. The CDR3 DNA reads as TGTGCCAGCAGTCCCCACCGACAGGTCTATGGCTACACCTTC.